This TCR beta chain was sequenced for a study of response to subunit inactivated influenza vaccine (dated by TCRdb to 2016 to 2019). Looking at the study overall: The study used deep quantitative T cell receptor repertoire profiling to track responses to a trivalent subunit inactivated influenza vaccine.

What the research found in general, with its limitations: The authors suggested that each seasonal influenza vaccination may recruit only a limited number of new T cells.

The library was prepared using RT-PCR. The reads were generated on an Illumina HiSeq 2500. TCRdb reanalyzed the raw reads on its own, using fastp at Q25 for trimming and MiXCR for clone calling, and kept in-frame beta chains. CDR3 protein duplicates are merged, each entry listing the most common genes and DNA. The sample records about 650,000 distinct CDR3 sequences, less than 15% of which are singletons. The ten largest clones capture 7.5% to 8% of the sample. This clonotype was counted between two and nine times. Its specific antigen is unknown. No much larger clone is present one base from it, and per-base qualities are unavailable. Measured from the cysteine to the phenylalanine, the CDR3 is 13 residues long. Of all the DNA, just the CDR3 is kept, 39 bases in frame from base 1. The junction carries 12 bases between V and J, which are trimmed by 6 bases and 2 bases respectively. CDR1 and CDR2 are read off the germline V gene (reference sequence) as DFQATT and SNEGSKA.

The rearrangement combines TRBV20-1 with TRBJ2-3; no confident D gene assignment can be made. The TCR was taken from a man in his fifties who received an inactivated influenza vaccine. Donor details come from another sample of the same person, matched by shared clones. This material consisted of PBMCs from blood, taken 14 to 15 days before vaccination. The CDR3 loop reads CSARYLNTDTQYF. The nucleotide sequence reads as follows: TGCAGTGCCAGATATCTAAACACAGATACGCAGTATTTT.